This T cell receptor beta chain emerged from a study of cytomegalovirus exposure and HLA in healthy donors. This clone was counted only a few times. Its antigen is currently unknown. Whole-study findings and limits: TCR sequences were mostly rare, though some public TCRs occurred in many donors. Indistinguishable V segments, including TRBV6-2 and TRBV6-3, were excluded.

Primers: 60 Vbeta forward and 13 Jbeta reverse. The method was immunoSEQ multiplex PCR; TCRdb's version includes in-frame clones alone and lacks a portion of them. The sample has tens of thousands of clones; 70% to 85% are singletons. This CDR3 has 13 amino acids. Germline-derived CDR1 and CDR2 are MNHEY and SMNVEV (reference sequence). The germline V and J ends were trimmed by 5 bases and 6 bases, with 13 bases remaining between them. The sequenced sample consisted of PBMCs. The chain employs TRBV27 and TRBJ1-2; D is unclear. This receptor was taken from a man aged 45-65 years in good health and CMV-seropositive. The CDR3 reads CASSQPGEDGYTF. CDR3 DNA: TGTGCCAGCAGTCAGCCGGGAGAGGATGGCTACACCTTC.